These 30 T cell receptor beta chains were sequenced from one sample in a study of shared clonotypes between healthy human individuals. The protocol was immunoSEQ multiplex PCR, while the TCRdb copy is restricted to in-frame clones and leaves out a portion. The sample contains about 1.1 million clones, roughly 80% of which appear only once. Sequences were obtained from memory CD4+ T cells from PBMCs. Specified subset: CD45RA-negative fraction. The receptors shown here come from a young man in good health. Some clones in this sample may be carry-over from other donors' samples.

The chain has TRBV2 and TRBJ2-3; TRBD2 might be the D (5 bases). There are 14 residues in the CDR3. V lost 5 bases and J 2 bases, leaving 11 bases between the germline ends. Germline CDR1 and CDR2: SNHLY and FYNNEI. CDR3 nucleotide sequence: TGTGCCAGCAGTAATGGAGCGGACACAGATACGCAGTATTTT. This encodes CASSNGADTDTQYF. The full variable domain, completed using reference TRBV2 and TRBJ2-3, is EPEVTQTPSHQVTQMGQEVILRCVPISNHLYFYWYRQILGQKVEFLVSFYNNEISEKSEIFDDQFSVERPDGSNFTLKIRSTKLEDSAMYFCASSNGADTDTQYFGPGTRLTVL.

On this clone: The sample carries other DNA sequences with the same CDR3. As DNA, the CDR3 is TGTGCCATAAGTCAGGACCAAGAGACCCAGTACTTC. Amino acids: CAISQDQETQYF. The V and J genes are TRBV10-3 and TRBJ2-5; D unresolved. CDR1 and CDR2 (germline): ENHRY, SYGVKD. V was pared by 9 bases and J by 0 bases, with 8 bases between. The CDR3 is 12 amino acids.

This rearrangement joins TRBV7-3 to TRBJ2-7; TRBD2 matches at 15 bases. The CDR3 spans 17 residues. Trimming at V came to 4 bases and at J to 3 bases, leaving 7 bases not matched to a gene. The germline CDR1 and CDR2 sequences are SGHTA and FQGTGA. DNA of the CDR3: TGTGCCAGCAGCTCTTATATGGGACTAGCGGGAGGCTACGAGCAGTACTTC. Translation gives CASSSYMGLAGGYEQYF.

Details on this clone: This sequence may be a read error, since a much larger clone differs from it by one base. At the DNA level, this CDR3 is encoded by other sequences in the same sample as well. The rearrangement uses TRBV18 and TRBJ2-5; no clear D. CDR1 and CDR2 (germline): KGHSH, LQKENI. The CDR3 consists of 11 residues. CDR3 loop: CASSPQETQYF. The CDR3 region has the DNA TGTGCCAGCTCCCCACAAGAGACCCAGTACTTC.

The rearrangement joins TRBV6-1 to TRBJ2-5; 8 nucleotides line up with TRBD1. Germline assignment: CDR1 MNHNS and CDR2 SASEGT. V trimming: 2 bases; J trimming: 5 bases; junction bases outside the gene matches: 7. The CDR3 spans 15 residues. The CDR3: CASSERTGRRETQYF. The CDR3 DNA reads TGTGCCAGCAGTGAAAGGACAGGGCGTAGGGAGACCCAGTACTTC.

The chain employs TRBV5-1 and TRBJ1-2; maybe TRBD1 (6 bases). V lost 4 bases and J lost 8, with 21 bases in between. Looked up from germline, CDR1 is SGHRS and CDR2 is YFSETQ. The CDR3 runs 15 residues. In DNA, the CDR3 is TGCGCCAGCAGCCTGGAACTACCAGGGGTAGGAGGCTACACCTTC. Translation: CASSLELPGVGGYTF.

A few counts support this clone. CDR3 in DNA: TGTGCCAGCAGCTTAGGACAGACCAACCAAGAGACCCAGTACTTC. Translated, it gives CASSLGQTNQETQYF. The chain has TRBV7-8 and TRBJ2-5; D perhaps matches TRBD1 (5 bases). The germline V gene encodes CDR1 SGHVS and CDR2 FQNEAQ. Trimming cost V 1 base and J 0 bases, with 9 bases left between them. CDR3 size: 15 residues.

This chain links TRBV5-6 with TRBJ2-2; 7 bases agree with TRBD2. Trimming removed 4 bases from V and 5 bases from J; junction bases left unmatched: 11. This CDR3 spans 16 amino acids. Germline V gene data show CDR1 as SGHDT and CDR2 as YYEEEE. The CDR3 spells CASSPLGGRRTGELFF. The CDR3 DNA reads TGTGCCAGCAGCCCTTTGGGCGGGAGACGGACCGGGGAGCTGTTTTTT.

The chain links TRBV18 to TRBJ2-2; TRBD2 aligns across 8 bases. The trim removed 5 bases at V and 5 bases at J, leaving 4 bases unmatched. Germline-derived CDR1 and CDR2 are KGHSH and LQKENI. The CDR3 contains 14 residues. Written as DNA, the CDR3 is TGTGCCAGCTCAGAGACTAGCGTGACCGGGGAGCTGTTTTTT. It encodes CASSETSVTGELFF.

V gene TRBV2 combines with J gene TRBJ2-1; TRBD1 is a possible D gene (6 bases). There are 15 residues in the CDR3. With 2 bases removed from V and 4 bases from J, the gap between germline ends came to 12 bases. From germline, CDR1 is SNHLY and CDR2 FYNNEI. This CDR3 is CASSELGQSYNEQFF. For the CDR3, the DNA is TGTGCCAGCAGTGAACTTGGACAGTCTTACAATGAGCAGTTCTTC. The variable domain in full, with the rest retrieved from reference TRBV2 and TRBJ2-1, is EPEVTQTPSHQVTQMGQEVILRCVPISNHLYFYWYRQILGQKVEFLVSFYNNEISEKSEIFDDQFSVERPDGSNFTLKIRSTKLEDSAMYFCASSELGQSYNEQFFGPGTRLTVL.

The V call is TRBV11-3, the J call TRBJ2-3; a weak D match, TRBD2 (5 bases). CDR1 is SGHNT, CDR2 YENEEA, per germline. V was clipped by 0 bases and J by 6 bases, with 10 bases between them. CDR3 size: 14 residues. CDR3 in DNA: TGTGCCAGCAGCTTAGACGGGCGCGGGGATACGCAGTATTTT. The encoded protein is CASSLDGRGDTQYF.

This clone occurred once. The chain couples TRBV5-1 to TRBJ2-7; the D is unclear. CDR1 SGHRS and CDR2 YFSETQ come from the germline V gene. V was trimmed by 0 bases and J by 1 base, leaving 11 bases between them. This CDR3 spans 15 amino acids. The CDR3 nucleotides are TGCGCCAGCAGCTTGGTCCCGATGAGATCCTACGAGCAGTACTTC. Residues: CASSLVPMRSYEQYF.

The chain uses TRBV6-1 and TRBJ2-7, with D perhaps given as TRBD1 or TRBD2 (5 bases each). CDR3 length: 16 residues. Germline CDR1 MNHNS, CDR2 SASEGT. Trimming pared 2 bases from V and 3 bases from J, leaving 17 bases between. The CDR3 is CASSESPTGLGYEQYF. As DNA, the CDR3 is TGTGCCAGCAGTGAATCACCCACGGGGCTGGGCTACGAGCAGTACTTC.

V is TRBV5-1 and J is TRBJ2-5, with TRBD2 matching over 7 bases. J was trimmed by 0 bases and V by 0 bases; bases with no gene match: 5. This CDR3 spans 16 amino acids. The germline gives CDR1 SGHRS, CDR2 YFSETQ. The CDR3 loop is CASSLGLAAYQETQYF. The DNA for the CDR3 is TGCGCCAGCAGCTTGGGGCTAGCGGCCTACCAAGAGACCCAGTACTTC.

Concerning this clone: Since a far larger clone is one base different, this is likely a read error. The chain recombines TRBV28 with TRBJ2-5; no clear D. The CDR3 runs to 11 residues. Germline-derived CDR1 and CDR2 are MDHEN and SYDVKM. The ends were cut back, 6 bases at V and 4 bases at J, with 6 bases in the middle. CDR3 sequence reads: CASSGRETQYF. CDR3 coding DNA: TGTGCCAGCAGCGGGCGAGAGACCCAGTACTTC.

The chain recombines TRBV25-1 with TRBJ1-2; 9 bases line up with TRBD1. Germline V gives CDR1 MGHDK, CDR2 SYGVNS. V lost 0 bases, J lost 5 bases, and 7 bases stayed unmatched. This CDR3 contains 16 residues. DNA of the CDR3: TGTGCCAGCAGTGAATATGGGACAGGGACAGTGTATGGCTACACCTTC. This encodes CASSEYGTGTVYGYTF.

This chain uses TRBV6-1 with TRBJ1-4; D gene ambiguous. Trimming took 5 bases from V and 8 from J, leaving 12 bases between them. The CDR3 is 13 residues long. In germline, CDR1 is MNHNS, CDR2 SASEGT. CDR3 bases: TGTGCCAGCAGTAAGGAGGTTGGAGAAAAACTGTTTTTT. Translated: CASSKEVGEKLFF.

The V call is TRBV2, the J call TRBJ1-4, with 7 bases that match TRBD1. The CDR3 runs to 13 residues. V dropped 7 bases and J dropped 3; count of bases not matched to a gene: 2. Germline CDR1 is SNHLY and CDR2 is FYNNEI. CDR3 residues: CASNGQANEKLFF. In DNA form, the CDR3 reads TGTGCCAGCAACGGACAGGCTAATGAAAAACTGTTTTTT. The full variable domain, completed using reference TRBV2 and TRBJ1-4, is EPEVTQTPSHQVTQMGQEVILRCVPISNHLYFYWYRQILGQKVEFLVSFYNNEISEKSEIFDDQFSVERPDGSNFTLKIRSTKLEDSAMYFCASNGQANEKLFFGSGTQLSVL.

Note on this clone: Other DNA variants within this sample encode the same CDR3. The genes are TRBV10-3 and TRBJ2-5; D is unresolved. The V gene lost 4 bases and the J gene lost 4 bases, with 4 bases spanning the gap. The CDR3 spans 11 residues. The germline CDR1 and CDR2 sequences are ENHRY and SYGVKD. The CDR3 DNA is TGTGCCATCAGTGGGGGAGAGACCCAGTACTTC. Translated: CAISGGETQYF.

This chain connects TRBV7-2 to TRBJ2-7, with D perhaps matching TRBD2 (6 bases). CDR1 is SGHTA and CDR2 is FQGNSA in the germline V gene. The CDR3 totals 14 residues. V was trimmed by 3 bases and J by 3 bases, leaving 12 bases between them. The CDR3 sequence is CASSFASGRYEQYF. Written as DNA, the CDR3 is TGTGCCAGCAGCTTTGCGAGCGGGCGCTACGAGCAGTACTTC.

Only a few counts were recorded for this clone. The chain is built from TRBV4-1 and TRBJ1-2, with 7 bases aligning to TRBD1. V trimming: 1 base; J trimming: 2 bases; junction bases outside the gene matches: 10. The CDR3 loop spans 17 amino acids. Germline V CDR1 and CDR2: MGHRA, YSYEKL. CDR3 nucleotide sequence: TGCGCCAGCAGCCAAGCCCGACAGGGTGGGTCCAACTATGGCTACACCTTC. Its protein is CASSQARQGGSNYGYTF.

A note on this clone: A single base separates this from a much larger clone, so it may be a read error. This chain joins TRBV6-6 and TRBJ2-7; D gene ambiguous. The CDR3 has 11 amino acids. Germline V CDR1 and CDR2: MNHNY, SVGAGI (reference sequence). This CDR3 is CASSHSYEQYF. CDR3 in DNA: TGTGCCAGCAGTCACTCCTACGAGCAGTACTTC.

V gene TRBV27 combines with J gene TRBJ2-2, with TRBD2 matching 14 bases. This CDR3 contains 17 residues. Germline CDR1 reads MNHEY; CDR2 reads SMNVEV (reference sequence). V lost 6 bases and J lost 2; bases outside the gene matches: 5. The CDR3, as DNA: TGTGCCAGCAGCCGACTAGCGGGAGGGCAAAACACCGGGGAGCTGTTTTTT. Residues: CASSRLAGGQNTGELFF.

The rearrangement joins TRBV6-5 to TRBJ1-3; tentative D call: TRBD1 (6 bases). CDR3 size: 15 residues. Germline assignment: CDR1 MNHEY and CDR2 SVGAGI. Trimming stripped 9 bases from V and 0 bases from J, with 15 bases between. CDR3 sequence (DNA): TGTGCCAGTGGAGGCGGGACAAACTCTGGAAACACCATATATTTT. Amino acid sequence: CASGGGTNSGNTIYF.

This chain connects TRBV5-6 to TRBJ2-7; D not resolved. CDR3 length: 13 residues. Looked up from germline, CDR1 is SGHDT and CDR2 is YYEEEE. Trimming removed 0 bases at V and 4 bases at J, with 8 bases between. CDR3 residues: CASSLEQRYEQYF. DNA for the CDR3: TGTGCCAGCAGCTTGGAACAGCGTTACGAGCAGTACTTC.

Comment on this clone: Other DNA sequences from this sample encode an identical CDR3 as well. V usage is TRBV6-5 and J usage is TRBJ2-2, with D perhaps matching TRBD1 (8 bases). This CDR3 comprises 15 residues. Between the trimmed V and J ends, which lost 2 bases and 4 bases, there was a span of 11 bases. Germline lookup yields CDR1 MNHEY and CDR2 SVGAGI. The CDR3 protein is CASSYSGTGTGELFF. CDR3 DNA: TGTGCCAGCAGTTACAGCGGGACAGGCACCGGGGAGCTGTTTTTT.

The rearrangement links TRBV7-2 to TRBJ1-2; D is undetermined. The ends were cut back, 3 bases at V and 4 bases at J, with 9 bases in the middle. Germline lookup yields CDR1 SGHTA and CDR2 FQGNSA. This CDR3 spans 13 amino acids. The CDR3 region is CASSFGSIYGYTF. CDR3 in DNA: TGTGCCAGCAGCTTCGGGAGCATCTATGGCTACACCTTC.

This clone was recorded a few times. The chain employs TRBV14 and TRBJ2-4, with TRBD2 matching 12 bases. V dropped 3 bases and J dropped 10; count of bases not matched to a gene: 4. Looked up from germline, CDR1 is SGHDN and CDR2 is FVKESK. The CDR3 totals 14 residues. DNA for the CDR3: TGTGCCAGCAGCCAGACTAGCGGGAGTGTTATTCAGTACTTC. It specifies CASSQTSGSVIQYF.

Turning to this clone: This CDR3 is also generated by other DNA sequences in the sample. The rearrangement joins TRBV20-1 to TRBJ2-5, with no clear D. Trimming took off 3 bases at V and 1 base at J, with 0 bases between the two ends. This CDR3 has 10 residues. Germline V gives CDR1 DFQATT, CDR2 SNEGSKA (reference sequence). This chain's CDR3 is CSASQETQYF. CDR3 nucleotides: TGCAGTGCTAGCCAAGAGACCCAGTACTTC.

This chain connects TRBV6-1 to TRBJ2-3; TRBD1 matches at 9 bases. The CDR3 runs to 15 residues. Trimming removed 5 bases from V and 1 base from J; junction bases left unmatched: 4. CDR1 is MNHNS and CDR2 is SASEGT in the germline V gene. This chain's CDR3 is CASSTGGMGTDTQYF. The DNA of the CDR3 is TGTGCCAGCAGTACAGGGGGCATGGGCACAGATACGCAGTATTTT.